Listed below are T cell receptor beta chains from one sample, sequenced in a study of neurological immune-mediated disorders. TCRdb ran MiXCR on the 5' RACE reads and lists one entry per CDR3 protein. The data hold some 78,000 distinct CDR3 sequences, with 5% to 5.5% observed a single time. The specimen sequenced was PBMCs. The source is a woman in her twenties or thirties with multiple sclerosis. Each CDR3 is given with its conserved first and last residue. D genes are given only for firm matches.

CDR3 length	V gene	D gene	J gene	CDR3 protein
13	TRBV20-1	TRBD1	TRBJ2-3	CSASRDSAKTQYF
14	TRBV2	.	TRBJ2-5	CASSAYYGQETQYF
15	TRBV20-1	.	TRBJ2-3	CSGEGAEGATDTQYF
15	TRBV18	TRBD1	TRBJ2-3	CASSPRDRVTDTQYF
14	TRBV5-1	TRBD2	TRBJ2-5	CASSPGTIQETQYF
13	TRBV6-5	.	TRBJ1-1	CASGEGGVTEAFF
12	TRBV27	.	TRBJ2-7	CDSSTHDGTRTF
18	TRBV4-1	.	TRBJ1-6	CASSQDGRGRRVASPLHF
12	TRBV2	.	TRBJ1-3	CASRLSGNTIYF
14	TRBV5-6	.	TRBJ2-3	CASSFGGNTDTQYF
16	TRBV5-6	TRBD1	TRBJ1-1	CASSPSGQELNTEAFF
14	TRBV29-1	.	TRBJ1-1	CSVRGRGRDTEAFF
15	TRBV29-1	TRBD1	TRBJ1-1	CSVVRLGQGGLEAFF
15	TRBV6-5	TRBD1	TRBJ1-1	CASRQLGQGDTEAFF
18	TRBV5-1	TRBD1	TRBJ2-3	CASSWATGESLFGDTQYF
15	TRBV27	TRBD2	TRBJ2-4	CASSLRGGIGNIQYF
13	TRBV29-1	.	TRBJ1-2	CSVGQQGNDGYTF
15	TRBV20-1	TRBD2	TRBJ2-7	CSALSTSGTSYEQYF
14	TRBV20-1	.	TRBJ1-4	CSARGGATNEKLFF
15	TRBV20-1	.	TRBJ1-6	CSARRESSYNSPLHF
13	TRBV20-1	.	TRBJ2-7	CSARVRASYEQYF
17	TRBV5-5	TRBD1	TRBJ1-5	CASSLIVGTGQNQPQHF
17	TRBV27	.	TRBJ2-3	CASTRSLAQIDTDTQYF
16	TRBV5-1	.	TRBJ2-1	CASSLDVGGSYNEQFF
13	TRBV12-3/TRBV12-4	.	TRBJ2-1	CASSPSSYNEQFF
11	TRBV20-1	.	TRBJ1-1	CSAPRWVGAFF
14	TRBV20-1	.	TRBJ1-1	CSASRAGRNTEAFF
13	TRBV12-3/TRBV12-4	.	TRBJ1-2	CASREDGNYGYTF
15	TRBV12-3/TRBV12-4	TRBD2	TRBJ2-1	CASSLGLAGGYEQFF
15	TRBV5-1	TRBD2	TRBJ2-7	CASSRTSGDTYEQYF
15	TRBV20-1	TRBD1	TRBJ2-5	CSAQRWGQGKETQYF
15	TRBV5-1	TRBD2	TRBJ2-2	CASSEQTSGSGELFF
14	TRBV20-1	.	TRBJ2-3	CSARRGPPGDTQYF
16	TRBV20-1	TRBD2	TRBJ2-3	CSAPQISGGLGDTQYF
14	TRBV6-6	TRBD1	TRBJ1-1	CASSRGQLNTEAFF